This T cell receptor beta chain is drawn from a study of beta chain features in type 1 diabetes. This clone was recorded a few times. Its antigen remains unknown. Every isolated RNA sample was fully reverse transcribed, so sequencing captured expressed TCRB transcripts. The data were produced by immunoSEQ multiplex PCR, yet TCRdb's version contains in-frame clones alone and is incomplete. This repertoire shows about 620,000 clones, roughly a sixth found once; its top ten account for approximately 0.087%. The CDR3 consists of 18 residues. The J segment lost 4 bases and the V segment lost 5 bases, leaving 20 bases of the junction unmatched. Germline V gene sequence: CDR1 LNHNV, CDR2 YYDKDF (reference sequence). General observations from the study: Moderate but significant shortening of TCRB CDR3s was recorded in all four CD4+ subsets from Type 1 diabetes patients.

The sequencing sample was made of naive CD4+ T cells from blood. This chain links TRBV15 with TRBJ2-7, with TRBD2 matching 7 bases. This clonotype originated in a man younger than 35 in good health. CDR3 bases: TGTGCCACCAGCGACGGGAATTCACCGGGACTATTCCCATACGAGCAGTACTTC. Encoded protein: CATSDGNSPGLFPYEQYF.